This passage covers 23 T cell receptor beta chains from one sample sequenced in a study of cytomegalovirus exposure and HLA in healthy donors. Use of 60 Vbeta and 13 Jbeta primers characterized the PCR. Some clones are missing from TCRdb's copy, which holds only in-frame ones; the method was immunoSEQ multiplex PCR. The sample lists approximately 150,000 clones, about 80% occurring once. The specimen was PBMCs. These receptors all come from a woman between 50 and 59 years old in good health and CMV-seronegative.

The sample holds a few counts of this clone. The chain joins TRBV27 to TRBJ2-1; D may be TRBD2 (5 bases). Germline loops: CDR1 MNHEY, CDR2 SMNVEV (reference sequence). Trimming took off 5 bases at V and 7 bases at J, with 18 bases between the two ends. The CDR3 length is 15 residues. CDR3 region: CASSLGIRSINEQFF. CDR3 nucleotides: TGTGCCAGCAGTCTCGGGATTCGCTCCATTAATGAGCAGTTCTTC.

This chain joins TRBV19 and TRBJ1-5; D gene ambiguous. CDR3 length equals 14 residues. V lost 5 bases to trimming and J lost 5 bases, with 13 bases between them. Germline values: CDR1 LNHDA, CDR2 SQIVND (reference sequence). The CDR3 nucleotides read TGTGCCAGTAGTGGCGGAATAGTATATCAGCCCCAGCATTTT. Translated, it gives CASSGGIVYQPQHF.

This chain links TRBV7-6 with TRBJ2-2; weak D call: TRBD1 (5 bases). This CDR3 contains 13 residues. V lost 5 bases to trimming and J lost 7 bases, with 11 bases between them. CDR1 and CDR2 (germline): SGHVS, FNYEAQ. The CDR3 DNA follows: TGTGCCAGCAGCAGACAGCAGGGCGGGGAGCTGTTTTTT. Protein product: CASSRQQGGELFF.

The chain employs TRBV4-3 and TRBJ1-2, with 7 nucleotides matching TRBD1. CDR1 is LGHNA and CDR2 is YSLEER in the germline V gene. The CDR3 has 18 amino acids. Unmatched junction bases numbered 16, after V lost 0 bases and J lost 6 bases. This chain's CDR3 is CASSQERLWGQPWNGYTF. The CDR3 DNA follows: TGCGCCAGCAGCCAAGAGAGATTATGGGGACAGCCGTGGAATGGCTACACCTTC.

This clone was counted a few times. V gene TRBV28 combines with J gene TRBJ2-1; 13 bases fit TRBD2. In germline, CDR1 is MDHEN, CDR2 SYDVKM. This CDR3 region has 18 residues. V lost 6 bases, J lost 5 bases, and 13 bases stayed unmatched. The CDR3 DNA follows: TGTGCCAGCAGCCCCGCTCCGGGACTAGCGGGGTATCACAATGAGCAGTTCTTC. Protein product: CASSPAPGLAGYHNEQFF.

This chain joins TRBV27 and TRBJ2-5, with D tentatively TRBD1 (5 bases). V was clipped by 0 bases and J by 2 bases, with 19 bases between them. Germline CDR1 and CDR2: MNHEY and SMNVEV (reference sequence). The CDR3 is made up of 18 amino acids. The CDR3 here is CASSLSIGAERLQETQYF. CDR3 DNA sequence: TGTGCCAGCAGTTTATCCATTGGGGCGGAGAGACTTCAAGAGACCCAGTACTTC.

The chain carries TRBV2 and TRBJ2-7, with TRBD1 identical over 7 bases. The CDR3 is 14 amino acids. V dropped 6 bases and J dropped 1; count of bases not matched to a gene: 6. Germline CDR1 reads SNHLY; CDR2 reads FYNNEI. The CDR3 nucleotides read TGTGCCAGCAGGTGGGGACAGACATCCTACGAGCAGTACTTC. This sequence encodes CASRWGQTSYEQYF. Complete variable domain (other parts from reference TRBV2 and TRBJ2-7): EPEVTQTPSHQVTQMGQEVILRCVPISNHLYFYWYRQILGQKVEFLVSFYNNEISEKSEIFDDQFSVERPDGSNFTLKIRSTKLEDSAMYFCASRWGQTSYEQYFGPGTRLTVT.

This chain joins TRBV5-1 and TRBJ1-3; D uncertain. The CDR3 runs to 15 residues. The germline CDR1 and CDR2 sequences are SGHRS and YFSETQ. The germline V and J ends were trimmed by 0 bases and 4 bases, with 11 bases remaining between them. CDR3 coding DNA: TGCGCCAGCAGCTTGGATACGGGGTCCGGAAACACCATATATTTT. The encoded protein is CASSLDTGSGNTIYF.

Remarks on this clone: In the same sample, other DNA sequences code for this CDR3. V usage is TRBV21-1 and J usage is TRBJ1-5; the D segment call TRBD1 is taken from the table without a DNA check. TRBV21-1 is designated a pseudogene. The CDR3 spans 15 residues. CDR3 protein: CASSPWDREYQPQHF. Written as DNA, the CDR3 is TGTGCCAGTAGCCCTTGGGACAGAGAGTATCAGCCCCAGCATTTT.

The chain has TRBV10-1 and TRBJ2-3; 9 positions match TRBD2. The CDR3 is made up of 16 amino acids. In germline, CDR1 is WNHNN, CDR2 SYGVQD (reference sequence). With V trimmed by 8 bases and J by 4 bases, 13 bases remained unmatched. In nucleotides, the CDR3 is TGCGCCAGCGGCACGGCGCGGGGGGGCGCCGCAGATACGCAGTATTTT. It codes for CASGTARGGAADTQYF.

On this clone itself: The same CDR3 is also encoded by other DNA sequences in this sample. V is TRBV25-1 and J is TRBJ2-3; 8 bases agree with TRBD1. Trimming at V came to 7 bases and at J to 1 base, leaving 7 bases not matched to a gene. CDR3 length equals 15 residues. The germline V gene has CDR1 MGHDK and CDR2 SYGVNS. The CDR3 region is CASTPTGVGTDTQYF. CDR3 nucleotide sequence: TGTGCCAGCACCCCGACAGGGGTGGGCACAGATACGCAGTATTTT.

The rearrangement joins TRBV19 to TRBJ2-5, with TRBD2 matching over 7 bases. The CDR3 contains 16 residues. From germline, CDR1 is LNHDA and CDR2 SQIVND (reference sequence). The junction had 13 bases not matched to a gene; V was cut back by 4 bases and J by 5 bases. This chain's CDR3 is CASSSLAEGPGETQYF. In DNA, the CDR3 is TGTGCCAGTAGTAGTCTAGCGGAGGGGCCAGGGGAGACCCAGTACTTC.

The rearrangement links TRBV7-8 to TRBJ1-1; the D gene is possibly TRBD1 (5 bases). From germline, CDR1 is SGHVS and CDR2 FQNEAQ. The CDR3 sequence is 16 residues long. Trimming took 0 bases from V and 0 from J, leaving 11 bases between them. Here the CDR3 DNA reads TGTGCCAGCAGCTTAGCGGGGCCAGGTCTGAACACTGAAGCTTTCTTT. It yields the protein CASSLAGPGLNTEAFF.

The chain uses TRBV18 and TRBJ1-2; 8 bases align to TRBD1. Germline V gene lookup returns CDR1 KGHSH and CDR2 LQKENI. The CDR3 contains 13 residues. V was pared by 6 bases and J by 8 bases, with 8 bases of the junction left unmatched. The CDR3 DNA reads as TGTGCCAGCTCTCTCGGGACAGGAAGGGGCTACACCTTC. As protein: CASSLGTGRGYTF.

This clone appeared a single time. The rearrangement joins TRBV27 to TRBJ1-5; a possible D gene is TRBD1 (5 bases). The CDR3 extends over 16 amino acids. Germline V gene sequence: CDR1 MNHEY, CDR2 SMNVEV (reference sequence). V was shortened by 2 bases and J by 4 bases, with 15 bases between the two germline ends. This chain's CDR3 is CASSLESTGRNQPQHF. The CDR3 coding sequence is TGTGCCAGCAGTTTAGAATCCACAGGTCGAAATCAGCCCCAGCATTTT.

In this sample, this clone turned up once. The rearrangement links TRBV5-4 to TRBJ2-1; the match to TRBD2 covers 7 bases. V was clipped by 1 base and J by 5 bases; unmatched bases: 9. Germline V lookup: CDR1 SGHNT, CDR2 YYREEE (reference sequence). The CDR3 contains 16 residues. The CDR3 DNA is TGTGCCAGCAGCTTGCAATCGGGAGGAGGTAACAATGAGCAGTTCTTC. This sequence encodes CASSLQSGGGNNEQFF.

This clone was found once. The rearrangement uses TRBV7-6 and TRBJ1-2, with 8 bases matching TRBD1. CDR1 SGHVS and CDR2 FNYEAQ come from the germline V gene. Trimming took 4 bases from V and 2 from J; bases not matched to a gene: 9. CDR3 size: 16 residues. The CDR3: CASSSPSRTGNYGYTF. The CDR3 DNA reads TGTGCCAGCAGCTCCCCCTCCAGGACAGGGAACTATGGCTACACCTTC.

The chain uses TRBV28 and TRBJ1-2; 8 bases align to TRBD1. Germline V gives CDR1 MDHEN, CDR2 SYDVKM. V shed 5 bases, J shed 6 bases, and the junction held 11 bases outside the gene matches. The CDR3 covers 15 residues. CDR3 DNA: TGTGCCAGCAGTCCTCCAGACAGGGGAAGGGATGGCTACACCTTC. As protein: CASSPPDRGRDGYTF.

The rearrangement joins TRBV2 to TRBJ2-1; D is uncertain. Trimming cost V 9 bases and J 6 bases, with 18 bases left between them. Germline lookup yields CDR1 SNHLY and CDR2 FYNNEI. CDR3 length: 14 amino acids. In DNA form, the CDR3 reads TGTGCCAGTATCGGAGCCGTTGGCGTCAATGAGCAGTTCTTC. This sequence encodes CASIGAVGVNEQFF.

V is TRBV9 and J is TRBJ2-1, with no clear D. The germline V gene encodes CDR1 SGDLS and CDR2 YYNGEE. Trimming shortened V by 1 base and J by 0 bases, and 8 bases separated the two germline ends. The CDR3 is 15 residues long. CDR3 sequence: CASSVRVGSYNEQFF. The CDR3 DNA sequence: TGTGCCAGCAGCGTACGGGTTGGCTCCTACAATGAGCAGTTCTTC.

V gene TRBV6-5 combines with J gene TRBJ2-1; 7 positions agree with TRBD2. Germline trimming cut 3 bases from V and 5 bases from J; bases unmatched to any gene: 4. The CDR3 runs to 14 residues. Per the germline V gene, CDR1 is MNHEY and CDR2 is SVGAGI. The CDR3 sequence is CASSYGGRNNEQFF. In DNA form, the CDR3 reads TGTGCCAGCAGTTATGGCGGGAGAAACAATGAGCAGTTCTTC.

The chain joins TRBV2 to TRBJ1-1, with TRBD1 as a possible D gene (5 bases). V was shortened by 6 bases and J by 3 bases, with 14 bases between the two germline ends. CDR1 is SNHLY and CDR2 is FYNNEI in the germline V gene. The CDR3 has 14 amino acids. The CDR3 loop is CASSLDGGDTEAFF. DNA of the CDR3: TGTGCCAGCAGCTTGGACGGAGGGGACACTGAAGCTTTCTTT.

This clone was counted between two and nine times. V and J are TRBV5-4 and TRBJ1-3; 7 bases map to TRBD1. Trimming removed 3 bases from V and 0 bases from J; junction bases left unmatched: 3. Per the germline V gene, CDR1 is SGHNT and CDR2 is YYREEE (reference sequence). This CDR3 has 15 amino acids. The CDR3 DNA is TGTGCCAGCAGCTCGGACAGGAGCTCTGGAAACACCATATATTTT. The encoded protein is CASSSDRSSGNTIYF. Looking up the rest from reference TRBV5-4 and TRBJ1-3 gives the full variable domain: ETGVTQSPTHLIKTRGQQVTLRCSSQSGHNTVSWYQQALGQGPQFIFQYYREEENGRGNFPPRFSGLQFPNYSSELNVNALELDDSALYLCASSSDRSSGNTIYFGEGSWLTVV.